This passage covers 2 T cell receptor beta chains from one sample sequenced in a study of cytomegalovirus exposure and HLA in healthy donors. Researchers ran the PCR with 60 Vbeta and 13 Jbeta primers. Only in-frame clones appear in the TCRdb table, and some are missing; sequencing was by immunoSEQ multiplex PCR. The sample includes 100,000 to 150,000 clones, around 76% of them seen just once. Source material: PBMCs. Receptors were obtained from a male donor in good health and CMV-seronegative.

The V call is TRBV28, the J call TRBJ2-5; 8 positions match TRBD2. Germline V lookup: CDR1 MDHEN, CDR2 SYDVKM. This CDR3 is 14 amino acids long. Trimming removed 6 bases from V and 5 bases from J; junction bases left unmatched: 8. This chain's CDR3 is CASRASGGGETQYF. CDR3 nucleotide sequence: TGTGCCAGCAGGGCAAGCGGGGGAGGTGAGACCCAGTACTTC.

The chain uses TRBV7-2 and TRBJ2-2; 9 bases are a match to TRBD2. CDR1 is SGHTA, CDR2 FQGNSA, per germline. Trimming removed 5 bases from V and 1 base from J; junction bases left unmatched: 11. The CDR3 spans 18 residues. In nucleotides, the CDR3 is TGTGCCAGCAGCAATCCCGCCTCTAGCGGGAAGAACACCGGGGAGCTGTTTTTT. Encoded protein: CASSNPASSGKNTGELFF.